The clone carrying this T cell receptor beta chain was detected once. Its antigen remains unknown. Generated by immunoSEQ multiplex PCR, the TCRdb table keeps only in-frame clones and is missing some. The repertoire includes around 160,000 clones, about 91% of them detected once, and 1.4% sits in the top ten. This sample is drawn from a study of T cell responses to AZD1222 COVID-19 vaccine. Across the whole study: Pooled samples include second doses given at about 4 or 12 weeks.

The germline V gene encodes CDR1 LGHDT and CDR2 YNNKEL (reference sequence). The CDR3 totals 14 residues. V shed 3 bases, J shed 7 bases, and the junction held 7 bases outside the gene matches. Study-wide points: There were vaccine-associated CD4 TCRs across spike, dominant at 160-218 and 743-854. Increases in Spike-specific TCR breadth and depth were seen after two AZD1222 doses. Donors were chiefly white British, with a greater number of females, and clonal diversity was perhaps underestimated.

This chain connects TRBV3-1 (or the pseudogene TRBV3-2) to TRBJ2-7; 9 bases align to TRBD1. This clonotype originated in an adult in good health. The sequences come from peripheral blood, collected on day 0 of AZD1222 vaccination. CDR3 sequence (DNA): TGTGCCAGCAGCCATTACAGGGGGCTTGAAGAGCAGTACTTC. Translation: CASSHYRGLEEQYF.